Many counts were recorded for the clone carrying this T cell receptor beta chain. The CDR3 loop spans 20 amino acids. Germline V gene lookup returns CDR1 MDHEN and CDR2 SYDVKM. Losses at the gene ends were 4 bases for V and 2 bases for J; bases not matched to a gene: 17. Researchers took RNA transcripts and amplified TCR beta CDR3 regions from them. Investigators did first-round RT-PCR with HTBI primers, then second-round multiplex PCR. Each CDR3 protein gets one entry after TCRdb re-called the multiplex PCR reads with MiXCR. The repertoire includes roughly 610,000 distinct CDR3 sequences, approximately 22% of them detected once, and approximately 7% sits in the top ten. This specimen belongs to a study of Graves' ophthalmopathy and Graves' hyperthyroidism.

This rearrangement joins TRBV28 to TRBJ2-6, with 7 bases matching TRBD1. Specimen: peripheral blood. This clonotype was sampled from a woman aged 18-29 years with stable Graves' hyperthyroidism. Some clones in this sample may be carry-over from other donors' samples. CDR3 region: CASSSSTAQGVSTGANVLTF. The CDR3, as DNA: TGTGCCAGCAGTTCCTCTACTGCTCAGGGGGTGTCAACTGGGGCCAACGTCCTGACTTTC.